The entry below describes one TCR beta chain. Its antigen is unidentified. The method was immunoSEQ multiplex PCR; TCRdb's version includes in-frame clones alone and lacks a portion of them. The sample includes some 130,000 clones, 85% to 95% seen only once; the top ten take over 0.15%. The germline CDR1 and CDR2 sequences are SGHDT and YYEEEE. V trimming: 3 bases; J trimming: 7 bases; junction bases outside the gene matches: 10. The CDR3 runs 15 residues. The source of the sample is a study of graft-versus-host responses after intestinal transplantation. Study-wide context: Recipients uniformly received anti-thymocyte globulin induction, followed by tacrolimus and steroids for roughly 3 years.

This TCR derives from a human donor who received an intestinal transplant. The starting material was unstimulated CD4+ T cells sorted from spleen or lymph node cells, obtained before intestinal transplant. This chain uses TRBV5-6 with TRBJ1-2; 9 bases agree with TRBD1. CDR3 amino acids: CASSSYRDRDGGYTF. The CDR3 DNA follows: TGTGCCAGCAGCTCGTACCGGGACAGGGACGGTGGCTACACCTTC.